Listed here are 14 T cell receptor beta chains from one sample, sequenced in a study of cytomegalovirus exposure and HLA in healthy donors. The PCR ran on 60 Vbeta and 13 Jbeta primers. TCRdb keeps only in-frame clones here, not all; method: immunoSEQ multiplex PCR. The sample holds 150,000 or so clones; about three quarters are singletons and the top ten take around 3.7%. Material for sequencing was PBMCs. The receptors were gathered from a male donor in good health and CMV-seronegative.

The CDR3 DNA sequence: TGTGCCAGCAGCCGTATAGCGGCGGGAGGGGGCTCCTACGAGCAGTACTTC. Translated, it gives CASSRIAAGGGSYEQYF. The chain recombines TRBV4-2 with TRBJ2-7, with 9 bases lining up with TRBD2. V was clipped by 4 bases and J by 0 bases; unmatched bases: 10. The CDR3 consists of 17 residues. CDR1 and CDR2 from the germline V gene are LGHNA and YNFKEQ.

Here the CDR3 DNA reads TGTGCCAGCAGAAACAGTAATTCACCCCTCCACTTT. Its protein product is CASRNSNSPLHF. V and J are TRBV6-6 and TRBJ1-6; no reliable D call. This CDR3 has 12 amino acids. Trimming took off 6 bases at V and 6 bases at J, with 6 bases between the two ends. CDR1 and CDR2 from the germline V gene are MNHNY and SVGAGI (reference sequence).

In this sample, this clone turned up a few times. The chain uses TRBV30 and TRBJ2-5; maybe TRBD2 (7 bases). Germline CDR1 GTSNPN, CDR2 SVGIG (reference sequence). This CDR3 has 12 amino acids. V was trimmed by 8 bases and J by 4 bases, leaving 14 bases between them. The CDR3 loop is CALGASGETQYF. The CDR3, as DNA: TGTGCCCTGGGGGCTAGCGGAGAGACCCAGTACTTC.

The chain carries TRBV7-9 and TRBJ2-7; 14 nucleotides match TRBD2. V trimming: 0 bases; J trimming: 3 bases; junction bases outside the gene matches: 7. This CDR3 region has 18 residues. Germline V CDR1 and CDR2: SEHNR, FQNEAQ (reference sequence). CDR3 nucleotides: TGTGCCAGCAGCTTAGCGCCTCCGGGACTAGCGGGAGACTACGAGCAGTACTTC. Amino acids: CASSLAPPGLAGDYEQYF.

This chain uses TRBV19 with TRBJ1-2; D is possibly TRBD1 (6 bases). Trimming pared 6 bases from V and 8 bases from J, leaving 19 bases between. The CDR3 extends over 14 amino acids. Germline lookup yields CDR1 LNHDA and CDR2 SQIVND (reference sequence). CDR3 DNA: TGTGCCAGTAGCTCACCGGGACAATTTAACGGCTACACCTTC. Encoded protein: CASSSPGQFNGYTF.

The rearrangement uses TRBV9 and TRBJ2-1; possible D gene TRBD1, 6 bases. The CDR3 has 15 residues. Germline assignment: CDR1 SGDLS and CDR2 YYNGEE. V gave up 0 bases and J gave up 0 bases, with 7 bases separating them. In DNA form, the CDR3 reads TGTGCCAGCAGCGTAGGACAGGACTCCTACAATGAGCAGTTCTTC. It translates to CASSVGQDSYNEQFF. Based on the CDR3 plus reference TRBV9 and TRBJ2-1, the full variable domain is DSGVTQTPKHLITATGQRVTLRCSPRSGDLSVYWYQQSLDQGLQFLIQYYNGEERAKGNILERFSAQQFPDLHSELNLSSLELGDSALYFCASSVGQDSYNEQFFGPGTRLTVL.

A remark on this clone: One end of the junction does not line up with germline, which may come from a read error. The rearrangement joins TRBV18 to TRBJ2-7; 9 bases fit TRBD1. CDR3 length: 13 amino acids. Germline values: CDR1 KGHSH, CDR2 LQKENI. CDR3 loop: CASSPNKGQGLHF. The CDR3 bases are TGTGCCAGCTCACCTAATAAGGGACAGGGCCTGCACTTC. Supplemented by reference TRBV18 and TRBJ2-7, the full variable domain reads NAGVMQNPRHLVRRRGQEARLRCSPMKGHSHVYWYRQLPEEGLKFMVYLQKENIIDESGMPKERFSAEFPKEGPSILRIQQVVRGDSAAYFCASSPNKGQGLHFGPGTRLTVT.

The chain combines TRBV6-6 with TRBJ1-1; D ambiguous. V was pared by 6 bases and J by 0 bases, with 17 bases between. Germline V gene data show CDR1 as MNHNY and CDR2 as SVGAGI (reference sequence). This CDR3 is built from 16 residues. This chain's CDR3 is CASRRSSGFLNTEAFF. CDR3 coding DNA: TGTGCCAGCAGGAGATCGTCGGGATTCCTGAACACTGAAGCTTTCTTT.

The CDR3 DNA is TGTGCCAGCAGCCAAACCGGTCCTAACTATGGCTACACCTTC. Amino acid sequence: CASSQTGPNYGYTF. The chain employs TRBV27 and TRBJ1-2; D remains unclear. In germline, CDR1 is MNHEY, CDR2 SMNVEV (reference sequence). CDR3 length equals 14 residues. The V end was cut by 6 bases, the J end by 0 bases, with 11 bases between.

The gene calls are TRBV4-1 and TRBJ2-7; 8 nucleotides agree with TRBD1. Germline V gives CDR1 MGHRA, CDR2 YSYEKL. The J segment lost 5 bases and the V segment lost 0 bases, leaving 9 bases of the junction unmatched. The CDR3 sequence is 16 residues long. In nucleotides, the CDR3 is TGCGCCAGCAGCCAAGAGGGCAGGGGGCATTCCCACGAGCAGTACTTC. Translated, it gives CASSQEGRGHSHEQYF.

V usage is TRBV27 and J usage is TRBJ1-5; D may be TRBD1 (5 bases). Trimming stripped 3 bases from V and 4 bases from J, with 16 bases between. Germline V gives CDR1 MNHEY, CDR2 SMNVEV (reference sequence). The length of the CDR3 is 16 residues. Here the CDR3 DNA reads TGTGCCAGCAGTTTTCGGACGGGGGGAAATAATCAGCCCCAGCATTTT. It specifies CASSFRTGGNNQPQHF.

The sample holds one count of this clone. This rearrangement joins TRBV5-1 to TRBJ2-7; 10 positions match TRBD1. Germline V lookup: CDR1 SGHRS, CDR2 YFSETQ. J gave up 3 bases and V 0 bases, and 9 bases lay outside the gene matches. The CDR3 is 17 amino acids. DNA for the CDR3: TGCGCCAGCAGCTTGGGACTCGGGACAGGGGTGGACTACGAGCAGTACTTC. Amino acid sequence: CASSLGLGTGVDYEQYF.

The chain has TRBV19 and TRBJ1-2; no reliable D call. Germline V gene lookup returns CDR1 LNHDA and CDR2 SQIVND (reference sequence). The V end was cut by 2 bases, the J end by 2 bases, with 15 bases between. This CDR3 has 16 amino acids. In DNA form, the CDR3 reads TGTGCCAGTAGTATATCTGGGCAGTTTCTAAACTATGGCTACACCTTC. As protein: CASSISGQFLNYGYTF.

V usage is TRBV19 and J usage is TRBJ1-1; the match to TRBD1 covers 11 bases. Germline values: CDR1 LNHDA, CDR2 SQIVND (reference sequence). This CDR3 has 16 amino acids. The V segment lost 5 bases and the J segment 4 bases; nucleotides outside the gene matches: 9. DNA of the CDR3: TGTGCCAGTAGTGACCGGGACAGGGGGTATCGCACTGAAGCTTTCTTT. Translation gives CASSDRDRGYRTEAFF.